The 17 T cell receptor beta chains in this list originate from one sample, sequenced in a study of PD-L1 blockade in urothelial cancer (dated by TCRdb to 2017 to 2019). The receptor library was made with the immunoSEQ multiplex PCR assay. In its TCRdb copy, this immuneACCESS table keeps in-frame sequences only and misses some clones. Where compared with another copy, unresolved V genes explain less than half of these, and the others have no known cause. For this sample the table gives tens of thousands of clones, of which around nine tenths were detected only once. The top ten clones comprise about 7.6% of the sample. This sample comprised PBMCs, obtained around atezolizumab (anti-PD-L1) treatment. These receptors were taken from a man aged 60-69 years with urothelial cancer.

The chain uses TRBV9 and TRBJ1-4, with TRBD1 matching 7 bases. Germline CDR1 is SGDLS and CDR2 is YYNGEE. The CDR3 is 16 residues long. The ends lost 3 bases at V and 8 bases at J; junction bases unmatched: 13. CDR3 bases: TGTGCCAGCAGCGCAAAGACAGGGCTGGAGGGGGAAAAACTGTTTTTT. Translating it yields CASSAKTGLEGEKLFF.

The chain uses TRBV2 and TRBJ1-4; D is unresolved. CDR3 length: 15 residues. CDR1 is SNHLY, CDR2 FYNNEI, per germline. V was cut by 7 bases and J by 7 bases, with 19 bases left in between. CDR3 sequence (DNA): TGTGCCAGCAACCGGGAGAATATAAGGAGTGAAAAACTGTTTTTT. Protein sequence: CASNRENIRSEKLFF.

The chain couples TRBV11-3 to TRBJ2-4; D not resolved. The CDR3 has 12 residues. CDR1 is SGHNT and CDR2 is YENEEA in the germline V gene. Deletions cut 8 bases from V and 5 bases from J, with 10 bases between. The chain's CDR3 is CASSRLENIQYF. As DNA, the CDR3 is TGTGCCAGCTCTCGTCTTGAAAACATTCAGTACTTC.

This chain joins TRBV6-5 and TRBJ1-1; 7 bases are shared with TRBD1. The ends lost 8 bases at V and 4 bases at J; junction bases unmatched: 7. Germline V CDR1 and CDR2: MNHEY, SVGAGI. The CDR3 covers 13 residues. CDR3 region: CASAQTGITEAFF. CDR3 nucleotide sequence: TGTGCCAGCGCGCAGACAGGGATCACTGAAGCTTTCTTT.

This clone has only a few counts. The chain employs TRBV4-2 and TRBJ2-2; TRBD2 aligns across 8 bases. CDR1 LGHNA and CDR2 YNFKEQ come from the germline V gene. With 1 base clipped from V and 1 base from J, the junction kept 2 bases outside the gene matches. This CDR3 region has 16 residues. CDR3 region: CASSQGAGENTGELFF. CDR3 coding DNA: TGTGCCAGCAGCCAAGGAGCGGGGGAGAACACCGGGGAGCTGTTTTTT.

V is TRBV11-3 and J is TRBJ2-7; weak D call: TRBD1 (6 bases). V was shortened by 3 bases and J by 6 bases, with 12 bases between the two germline ends. The CDR3 covers 13 residues. Germline CDR1 reads SGHNT; CDR2 reads YENEEA. The CDR3: CASSFSRGSEQYF. For the CDR3, the DNA is TGTGCCAGCAGCTTTTCGAGGGGGAGCGAGCAGTACTTC.

This clone was observed a single time. CDR3 amino acids: CASSSGAAGSNEQFF. The CDR3 coding sequence is TGTGCCAGCAGTTCAGGGGCAGCTGGTAGTAATGAGCAGTTCTTC. The rearrangement joins TRBV6-5 to TRBJ2-1, with a weak D call TRBD1 (6 bases). V was cut by 4 bases and J by 7 bases, with 17 bases left in between. The CDR3 extends over 15 amino acids. Germline V gene data show CDR1 as MNHEY and CDR2 as SVGAGI.

This chain uses TRBV7-6 with TRBJ2-6, with D possibly being TRBD2 (7 bases). This CDR3 contains 19 residues. V gave up 3 bases and J gave up 3 bases, with 21 bases separating them. The germline V gene has CDR1 SGHVS and CDR2 FNYEAQ. The chain's CDR3 is CASSFGRGLPPGGANVLTF. CDR3 DNA: TGTGCCAGCAGCTTCGGGCGGGGGCTCCCCCCCGGTGGGGCCAACGTCCTGACTTTC.

J is TRBJ2-3 and V is TRBV5-5; D not resolved. V was trimmed by 0 bases and J by 6 bases, leaving 5 bases between them. CDR3 length: 12 residues. The germline gives CDR1 SGHKS, CDR2 YYEKEE (reference sequence). The CDR3 spells CASSLEHDTQYF. The CDR3 DNA reads TGTGCCAGCAGCTTGGAACACGATACGCAGTATTTT.

The chain joins TRBV5-1 to TRBJ2-7; 9 nucleotides line up with TRBD1. V lost 4 bases and J lost 2; bases outside the gene matches: 4. The CDR3 contains 14 residues. Germline CDR1 and CDR2: SGHRS and YFSETQ. This chain's CDR3 is CASSGTGSAYEQYF. The CDR3 coding sequence is TGCGCCAGCAGCGGGACAGGGAGTGCCTACGAGCAGTACTTC.

This chain joins TRBV27 and TRBJ2-3, with 8 bases identical to TRBD1. CDR3 length equals 14 residues. Germline V gene sequence: CDR1 MNHEY, CDR2 SMNVEV (reference sequence). Germline trimming cut 7 bases from V and 2 bases from J; bases unmatched to any gene: 5. CDR3: CASKPQGATDTQYF. The CDR3 nucleotides are TGTGCCAGCAAACCCCAGGGGGCCACAGATACGCAGTATTTT.

The CDR3 protein is CASSTNQHELADTQYF. CDR3 DNA sequence: TGTGCCAGTAGTACAAACCAACACGAGCTAGCAGATACGCAGTATTTT. The V and J genes are TRBV19 and TRBJ2-3; no definite D call. CDR3 length: 16 residues. Trimming shortened V by 4 bases and J by 4 bases, and 18 bases separated the two germline ends. Germline V gene data show CDR1 as LNHDA and CDR2 as SQIVND (reference sequence). Based on the CDR3 plus reference TRBV19 and TRBJ2-3, the full variable domain is DGGITQSPKYLFRKEGQNVTLSCEQNLNHDAMYWYRQDPGQGLRLIYYSQIVNDFQKGDIAEGYSVSREKKESFPLTVTSAQKNPTAFYLCASSTNQHELADTQYFGPGTRLTVL.

V usage is TRBV5-1 and J usage is TRBJ2-7, with 8 bases fitting TRBD1. The junction had 6 bases not matched to a gene; V was cut back by 5 bases and J by 5 bases. Germline V lookup: CDR1 SGHRS, CDR2 YFSETQ. CDR3 length: 13 amino acids. CDR3 DNA: TGCGCCAGCAGACTGGACAGGGTTAACGAGCAGTACTTC. It translates to CASRLDRVNEQYF.

This chain links TRBV7-3 with TRBJ1-3, with TRBD1 matching 12 bases. The germline gives CDR1 SGHTA, CDR2 FQGTGA. V gave up 5 bases and J gave up 1 base; unmatched junction bases: 15. The CDR3 length is 20 residues. The CDR3 reads CASSVKTRDRGRESGNTIYF. In nucleotides, the CDR3 is TGTGCCAGCAGCGTAAAAACCCGGGACAGGGGGCGCGAGTCTGGAAACACCATATATTTT. The full variable domain, its missing parts supplied by reference TRBV7-3 and TRBJ1-3, is GAGVSQTPSNKVTEKGKYVELRCDPISGHTALYWYRQSLGQGPEFLIYFQGTGAADDSGLPNDRFFAVRPEGSVSTLKIQRTERGDSAVYLCASSVKTRDRGRESGNTIYFGEGSWLTVV.

J is TRBJ1-2 and V is TRBV4-3; 7 bases fit TRBD1. The germline V gene encodes CDR1 LGHNA and CDR2 YSLEER. After removal of 1 base from V and 1 base from J, the junction contained 3 bases not matched to a gene. CDR3 length: 15 residues. CDR3 in DNA: TGCGCCAGCAGCCAAGTTCAGGGGGGTAACTATGGCTACACCTTC. Amino acid sequence: CASSQVQGGNYGYTF.

The rearrangement joins TRBV27 to TRBJ1-2; 7 bases are a match to TRBD1. The ends lost 6 bases at V and 5 bases at J; junction bases unmatched: 9. Looked up from germline, CDR1 is MNHEY and CDR2 is SMNVEV (reference sequence). CDR3 length: 14 amino acids. CDR3 amino acids: CASRMPGQYYGYTF. The CDR3 DNA is TGTGCCAGCAGAATGCCGGGACAGTATTATGGCTACACCTTC.

This chain uses TRBV5-1 with TRBJ2-7, with TRBD1 matching over 7 bases. Trimming removed 3 bases from V and 3 bases from J; junction bases left unmatched: 6. CDR3 length: 14 amino acids. Germline V gene data show CDR1 as SGHRS and CDR2 as YFSETQ. The CDR3 protein is CASSSTGQNYEQYF. In DNA form, the CDR3 reads TGCGCCAGCAGCTCGACGGGACAGAACTACGAGCAGTACTTC.